Listed here is a single T cell receptor (beta chain). The data belong to a study of blood T cell repertoires in COVID-19. Here immunoSEQ multiplex PCR was the method, and the copy in TCRdb shows in-frame clones only, minus some. The sample records hundreds of thousands of clones, approximately 92% being singletons. The germline V gene has CDR1 SNHLY and CDR2 FYNNEI. With V trimmed by 5 bases and J by 0 bases, 2 bases remained unmatched. The CDR3 contains 14 residues. V usage is TRBV2 and J usage is TRBJ2-3; TRBD1 agrees at 7 bases. The source material was PBMCs or T cells enriched from blood (not recorded which). The receptor was derived from a man in his late teens or twenties who had recovered from COVID-19. CDR3 loop: CASSSQGSTDTQYF. Here the CDR3 DNA reads TGTGCCAGCAGTTCACAGGGGAGCACAGATACGCAGTATTTT.